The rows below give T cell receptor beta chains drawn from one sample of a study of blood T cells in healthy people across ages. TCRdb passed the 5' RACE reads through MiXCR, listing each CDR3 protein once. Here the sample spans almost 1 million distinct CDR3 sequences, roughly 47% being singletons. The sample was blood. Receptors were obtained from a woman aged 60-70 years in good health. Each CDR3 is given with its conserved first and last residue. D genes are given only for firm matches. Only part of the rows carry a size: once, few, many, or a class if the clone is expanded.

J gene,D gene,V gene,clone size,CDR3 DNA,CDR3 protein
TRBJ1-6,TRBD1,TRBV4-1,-,TGCGCCAGCAGACAACCAAACAGGGGGAAAAATTCACCCCTCCACTTT,CASRQPNRGKNSPLHF
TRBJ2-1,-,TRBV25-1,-,TGTGCCAGCGGACCCTACCGCGGGGAGCAGTTCTTC,CASGPYRGEQFF
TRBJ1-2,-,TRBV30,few,TGTGCCGCAACCCAGGGGTCCAATGGCTACACCTTC,CAATQGSNGYTF
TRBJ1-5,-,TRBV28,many,TGTGCCACCCACAGGGATAGCAATCAGCCCCAGCATTTT,CATHRDSNQPQHF
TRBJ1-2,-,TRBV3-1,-,TGTGCCAGCAGCCACTACATACTGACCGAAATAGACTATGGCTACACCTTC,CASSHYILTEIDYGYTF
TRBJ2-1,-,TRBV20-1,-,TGCAGTGCTAGAGACGCGGGGAGCTCCTACAATGAGCAGTTCTTC,CSARDAGSSYNEQFF
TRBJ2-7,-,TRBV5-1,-,TGCGCCAGCAGCTTGGCTCGGACCGGGGGGCGGCACGAGCAGTACTTC,CASSLARTGGRHEQYF
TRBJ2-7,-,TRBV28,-,TGTGCCAGCAGTTTCGACAGGGAGGGGTCCTACGAGCAGTACTTC,CASSFDREGSYEQYF
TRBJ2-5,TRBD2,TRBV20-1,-,TGCAGTGCTAGAGTAGTCCTGCCGGGACTAGCGGGGATCTACAATGAGCAGTACTTC,CSARVVLPGLAGIYNEQYF
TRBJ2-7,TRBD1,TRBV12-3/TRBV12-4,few,TGTGCCAGCAGTTTAGCGGACAGGGGGGGAGCCTTTTACGAGCAGTACTTC,CASSLADRGGAFYEQYF
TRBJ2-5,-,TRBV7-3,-,TGTGCCAGCAGCTTATTGGGTGGGAGCAGAGGAGAGACCCAGTACTTC,CASSLLGGSRGETQYF
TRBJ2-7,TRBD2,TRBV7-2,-,TGTGCCAGCAGCTTAGCGTTAGCGGGAAAAGCTTTATACACCTACGAGCAGTACTTC,CASSLALAGKALYTYEQYF
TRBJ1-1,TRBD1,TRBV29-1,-,TGCAGCGTTGGACTCTGGACAGGAGTAAACACTGAAGCTTTCTTT,CSVGLWTGVNTEAFF
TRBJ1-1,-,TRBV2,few,TGTGCCAGCAGTGAAGAGGCGGCCCAAGCTTTCTTT,CASSEEAAQAFF
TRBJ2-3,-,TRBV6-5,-,TGTGCCAGCAGCGGGACGGTCACAGATACGCAGTATTTT,CASSGTVTDTQYF
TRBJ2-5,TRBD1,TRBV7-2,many,TGTGCCAGCAGCAGGACAGGGCAAGAGACCCAGTACTTC,CASSRTGQETQYF
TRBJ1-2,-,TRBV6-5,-,TGTGCCAGCAGTTACTCGAGGAGGGGGGCGGGTGGCTACACCTTC,CASSYSRRGAGGYTF